This T cell receptor (beta chain) originates from a study of radiotherapy plus CTLA-4 blockade in lung cancer. Overall study results and limits: Clones derived from tumor TCRs expanded in blood after radiotherapy plus ipilimumab.

Germline CDR1 reads SGHAT; CDR2 reads FQNNGV. The junction had 8 bases not matched to a gene; V was cut back by 5 bases and J by 7 bases. This CDR3 spans 14 amino acids. Repertoires were generated with immunoSEQ multiplex PCR, while TCRdb's copy carries only in-frame clones and drops some. Of roughly 75,000 clones in the sample, 78% were seen once. This clone was detected only once. As yet, its antigen is unknown. The TCR originated in a human donor with non-small cell lung cancer whose response to radiotherapy plus ipilimumab could not be evaluated. Some clones in this sample may be carry-over from other donors' samples. Material: peripheral blood, obtained from a patient treated with radiotherapy plus ipilimumab. The rearrangement links TRBV11-2 to TRBJ1-5; 7 bases align to TRBD1. As DNA, the CDR3 is TGTGCCAGCAGCGCCACAGGGGTGGGCCAGCCCCAGCATTTT. Translation: CASSATGVGQPQHF.